This is a list of T cell receptor beta chains from one sample in a study of Graves' ophthalmopathy and Graves' hyperthyroidism. MiXCR was run by TCRdb on the multiplex PCR reads, yielding one entry per CDR3 protein. The sample lists some 1.1 million distinct CDR3 sequences; approximately 35% were seen once. Specimen: peripheral blood or thyroid tissue (not recorded which). These receptors came from an adult man with Graves' hyperthyroidism. CDR3s include the opening cysteine and the closing phenylalanine or tryptophan. D genes are given only for firm matches. For some rows the clone size is stated as once, few or many, or as a class when expanded; others skip it.

cdr3_length,v_call,j_call,d_call,clone_size,cdr3_aa,cdr3_nt
14,TRBV10-3,TRBJ1-2,NA,NA,CAISGGTTNYGYTF,TGTGCCATCAGTGGGGGGACAACTAACTATGGCTACACCTTC
14,TRBV6-6,TRBJ1-3,NA,few,CASFRGQGGNTIYF,TGTGCCAGCTTTCGTGGTCAGGGTGGAAACACCATATATTTT
14,TRBV11-2,TRBJ1-6,TRBD1,many,CASREQGASSPLHF,TGTGCCAGCAGGGAACAGGGGGCTAGCTCACCCCTCCACTTT
13,TRBV2,TRBJ2-7,NA,many,CASSRGQLLEQYF,TGTGCCAGCAGTAGAGGACAGCTACTCGAGCAGTACTTC
17,TRBV7-9,TRBJ2-7,TRBD1,NA,CASSPRDRAGYRESQYF,TGTGCCAGCAGCCCCCGGGACAGGGCCGGCTATCGAGAGTCCCAGTACTTC
14,TRBV20-1,TRBJ1-6,NA,many,CSASYPGSNSPLHF,TGCAGTGCTAGTTACCCCGGCAGTAATTCACCCCTCCACTTT
14,TRBV6-2/TRBV6-3,TRBJ2-7,NA,NA,CASSYLSSRGEQYF,TGTGCCAGCAGTTACTTATCTTCCCGTGGCGAGCAGTACTTC
16,TRBV10-3,TRBJ2-5,NA,once,CAISYSVGGRSKTQYF,TGTGCCATCAGTTATTCGGTTGGGGGCAGATCGAAGACCCAGTACTTC
16,TRBV28,TRBJ1-5,TRBD1,NA,CASSLPQGVGPQPQHF,TGTGCCAGCAGTTTACCGCAGGGGGTCGGGCCTCAGCCCCAGCATTTT
15,TRBV7-8,TRBJ1-1,TRBD1,NA,CTSSLGQGGLSEAFF,TGTACCAGCAGCCTCGGACAGGGAGGGTTATCCGAAGCTTTCTTT
13,TRBV10-3,TRBJ2-7,NA,many,CAISTQGSYEQYF,TGTGCCATCAGTACGCAGGGTTCCTACGAGCAGTACTTC
14,TRBV6-6,TRBJ2-5,NA,NA,CASITSKKQETQYF,TGTGCCAGCATAACTAGCAAAAAACAAGAGACCCAGTACTTC
15,TRBV7-9,TRBJ2-7,NA,NA,CASSLDSRQSYEQYF,TGTGCCAGCAGCTTAGACAGCAGACAGTCCTACGAGCAGTACTTC
14,TRBV10-3,TRBJ2-5,TRBD2,NA,CAITATSGRETQYF,TGTGCCATCACCGCGACTAGCGGGCGGGAGACCCAGTACTTC
15,TRBV19,TRBJ2-5,NA,many,CASSIGQGPQETQYF,TGTGCCAGTAGTATCGGGCAGGGCCCTCAAGAGACCCAGTACTTC
13,TRBV28,TRBJ2-5,TRBD2,few,CASTGGAQETQYF,TGTGCCAGCACGGGAGGAGCACAAGAGACCCAGTACTTC
16,TRBV27,TRBJ2-2,TRBD2,NA,CASGTSGGSNTGELFF,TGTGCCAGCGGGACTAGCGGGGGGTCGAACACCGGGGAGCTGTTTTTT
17,TRBV20-1,TRBJ1-4,NA,once,CSASSPGDRATNEKLFF,TGCAGTGCCAGCAGCCCGGGGGACCGCGCAACTAATGAAAAACTGTTTTTT
11,TRBV20-1,TRBJ1-2,NA,NA,CSARGANGYTF,TGCAGTGCTAGAGGGGCGAATGGCTACACCTTC
14,TRBV11-2,TRBJ2-7,NA,many,CASSLARDQDEQYF,TGTGCCAGCAGCTTAGCCCGGGATCAGGACGAGCAGTACTTC
16,TRBV19,TRBJ1-1,TRBD1,NA,CASSIGETGLDTEAFF,TGTGCCAGTAGTATAGGAGAGACAGGGTTGGACACTGAAGCTTTCTTT
15,TRBV15,TRBJ1-5,TRBD1,NA,CATSRQTGSNQPQHF,TGTGCCACCAGCAGACAGACAGGGAGCAATCAGCCCCAGCATTTT
14,TRBV6-5,TRBJ2-7,NA,few,CASKPGLYPYEQYF,TGTGCCAGCAAACCGGGACTCTATCCCTACGAGCAGTACTTC
14,TRBV12-3/TRBV12-4,TRBJ1-5,NA,few,CASEVGPRDQPQHF,TGTGCCAGCGAGGTGGGCCCCCGCGATCAGCCCCAGCATTTT
13,TRBV15,TRBJ1-2,NA,NA,CATGGSYNYGYTF,TGTGCCACCGGGGGCAGTTATAACTATGGCTACACCTTC
15,TRBV7-9,TRBJ2-5,TRBD1,NA,CASSLALTGKETQYF,TGTGCCAGCAGCTTAGCTTTGACAGGGAAAGAGACCCAGTACTTC
9,TRBV29-1,TRBJ2-2,NA,NA,CSVRGELFF,TGCAGCGTTAGAGGGGAGCTGTTTTTT
15,TRBV20-1,TRBJ2-7,NA,many,CSARDGGQGAYEQYF,TGCAGTGCTAGAGATGGGGGGCAGGGTGCCTACGAGCAGTACTTC
12,TRBV7-9,TRBJ1-5,TRBD1,many,CASSKGQKPQHF,TGTGCCAGCAGCAAGGGACAGAAGCCCCAGCATTTT
14,TRBV29-1,TRBJ1-3,NA,NA,CSVEAGGSGNTIYF,TGCAGCGTTGAAGCGGGAGGGTCTGGAAACACCATATATTTT
14,TRBV25-1,TRBJ1-4,NA,many,CASSGGLTNEKLFF,TGTGCCAGCAGCGGGGGGCTAACTAATGAAAAACTGTTTTTT
14,TRBV29-1,TRBJ2-7,TRBD2,many,CSVLFPGGAYEQYF,TGCAGCGTTCTTTTCCCGGGAGGGGCCTACGAGCAGTACTTC
16,TRBV12-5,TRBJ1-1,NA,NA,CASGLILQGAYTEAFF,TGTGCTAGTGGTTTGATCCTACAGGGCGCGTACACTGAAGCTTTCTTT
12,TRBV7-9,TRBJ2-7,TRBD1,many,CASSQTTGWKYF,TGTGCCAGCAGCCAGACGACAGGGTGGAAGTACTTC
13,TRBV6-2/TRBV6-3,TRBJ2-5,TRBD2,few,CATLLAGGETQYF,TGTGCCACACTGCTAGCGGGAGGAGAGACCCAGTACTTC
14,TRBV4-3,TRBJ1-6,TRBD1,few,CASSHTGDNSPLHF,TGCGCCAGCAGCCATACAGGGGATAATTCACCCCTCCACTTT
15,TRBV3-1,TRBJ2-5,NA,few,CASSQMSQYQETQYF,TGTGCCAGCAGCCAAATGTCACAGTACCAAGAGACCCAGTACTTC
15,TRBV25-1,TRBJ2-3,NA,NA,CASSELPGRADTQYF,TGTGCCAGCAGTGAATTGCCGGGACGGGCAGATACGCAGTATTTT
11,TRBV20-1,TRBJ2-7,NA,many,CSASQTYEQYF,TGCAGTGCTTCCCAAACCTACGAGCAGTACTTC
14,TRBV19,TRBJ1-1,NA,NA,CASRAGSLDTEAFF,TGTGCCAGTAGGGCCGGCAGTCTGGACACTGAAGCTTTCTTT